This paragraph reports one T cell receptor (beta chain). A single count supports this clone. The antigen it binds to is not known. The junction differs from germline at one of its ends, possibly a read error. CD8 naive samples were CD45RO-negative cells positively selected for CCR7, giving a CD45RA+CCR7+ population that excluded TemRA cells. Donors were healthy HIV-negative adults with no recently reported acute infections or vaccinations. Every donor was a Caucasian adult residing in Nashville, Tennessee, USA. Blood was collected by leukapheresis, and PBMCs were isolated by Ficoll-Histopaque density gradient centrifugation and then cryopreserved in liquid nitrogen vapor phase. Analytical flow cytometry was used to check the purity and quantity of every magnetically sorted T cell population. Genomic DNA was isolated from every sorted fraction and measured by UV absorbance on a Nanodrop 2000c. From its cysteine to its phenylalanine, the CDR3 spans 18 amino acids. This entry keeps only the CDR3 DNA: 54 bases, framed from base 1. Taken from the germline V gene, the CDR1 and CDR2 loops are MNHNS and SASEGT.

The data belong to a study of shared clonotypes between healthy human individuals (dated by TCRdb to about 2020). Some background on the complete study: The cohort included three men and a couple of women between 18 and 49 years of age. To increase sequencing depth and limit assay-specific biases, TCR repertoire library preparation and sequencing were carried out by different laboratories using diverse techniques. Between about 0.9 and 8.9 billion PBMCs per donor were obtained by leukapheresis. For each donor, CD4 naive and CD4 memory were each given three plates, CD8 naive was given two plates, and CD8 memory was given one plate. Blood TCR repertoires of five healthy adults were deeply sequenced to estimate repertoire size and the extent of clonotype sharing between individuals.

What the authors observed across the whole study: When several donors were compared, the shared fraction of clonotypes was about 5.5% for naive CD4, approximately 3.5% for naive CD8, 2.3% for memory CD4, and 0.4% for memory CD8. Compared with non-shared clonotypes, clonotypes shared by all four sorted-subset donors had higher generation probabilities. Only blood was sampled, and tissue TCR repertoires likely differ from those in blood. The small number of donors limited the genetic and exposure-history diversity represented. Even with the large sequencing depth, rarefaction of the sorted-subset datasets indicated that sequencing was incomplete. Based on pairwise subsampling, the degree of clonotype sharing among donors was expected to be affected by sequencing depth. Naive subsets generally had larger estimated clonotype richness than memory subsets.

Using the deep immunoSEQ assay, TCR CDR3 regions were amplified from genomic DNA by multiplex PCR. For each cell subset, the extracted genomic DNA was distributed evenly across all wells of several immunoSEQ 96-well plates, and each plate served as one replicate. For sorted subsets, roughly 200 ng of genomic DNA, equivalent to some 33,000 T cell genomes, went into each replicate PCR. Purified libraries were measured with a Qubit 3.0 fluorometer, size-checked on a Bioanalyzer 2100, and measured again with the KAPA Library Quantification kit. Every immunoSEQ 96-well plate was sequenced on a dedicated single-read 150-cycle Illumina NextSeq 550 flow cell. Under the source paper's analysis protocol: The immunoSEQ output contained only junctional sequences without quality scores, so filtering could not match that applied to full-length reads. Sequences were annotated with PyIR, a Python wrapper for IgBLAST v1.9, using IMGT germline references to assign V/J genes and CDR3. Reads were filtered out if the reads had weak V/J assignments (E-value above 1e-6), no CDR3, stop codons, out-of-frame junctions, or ambiguous translated residues. V3J clonotypes were defined by identical inferred V gene, J gene, and CDR3 amino acid sequence. To compute the percentage overlap between repertoires, the number of shared unique clonotypes was divided by the size of the smaller repertoire. Richness of each repertoire was evaluated using RTK rarefaction, the Chao1 estimator, and Recon v2.1 estimates of unobserved clonotypes. Generation probabilities were computed with OLGA for all TCRbeta clonotypes obtained by the gDNA method from four donors. TCRdb retrieved this table from immuneACCESS and kept in-frame rearrangements only. Not all clones are present; in checked studies, unresolved V genes account for under half, and no reason is known for the remainder. The DNA was the basis for D and trimming; V, J and clone size are from that table. In all, the sample holds approximately 590,000 clones, and 95% to 96% of those were seen once. Of the sample, roughly 0.1% is held by the ten largest clones.

The V gene is TRBV6-1 and the J gene is TRBJ1-5; the central 10 bases match TRBD1. This TCR derives from a woman aged 25-40 years in good health. The material sequenced was naive CD8+ T cells sorted from blood. The cell subset or site label corresponds to: CD45RA+CCR7+. The CDR3 sequence is CASREGTGVYFGNQPQHF. The sequence in DNA is TGTGCCAGCAGGGAAGGGACAGGGGTATATTTCGGCAATCAGCCCCAGCATTTT.